Listed here are 31 T cell receptor beta chains from one sample, sequenced in a study of blood T cells in healthy people across ages. The second PCR ran about 6 to 11 cycles with a sample-barcoded 5' primer and J-beta primers. TCRdb re-derived calls from the 5' RACE reads in MiXCR, one entry per CDR3 protein. The repertoire consists of 800,000 to 950,000 distinct CDR3 sequences, with 25% to 35% occurring once and the leading ten covering about 9.4%. The data were also submitted as part of a second study, on T cells of mothers and their children.

Sequenced material: blood. The receptor set was obtained from a woman in her thirties or forties in good health.

This clonotype was seen a few times. The chain recombines TRBV2 with TRBJ2-1; 9 bases align to TRBD2. The V gene end was trimmed by 6 bases and the J gene end by 15 bases; junction bases not matched to a gene: 6. This CDR3 region has 11 residues. The germline V gene encodes CDR1 SNHLY and CDR2 FYNNEI. CDR3 nucleotide sequence: TGTGCCAGCAGCCTAGCGGGGATAGGGTTCTTC. Protein sequence: CASSLAGIGFF.

Points on this clonotype: At one boundary the junction diverges from the germline segment, which might be a read error. The genes are TRBV6-1 and TRBJ2-7; D is tentatively TRBD1 or TRBD2 (5 bases each). The CDR3 runs to 17 residues. CDR1 is MNHNS and CDR2 is SASEGT in the germline V gene. The CDR3 DNA reads as TGTGCCAACAGTGAAGGGCTAAAACTAGGGACCCTATACGAGCAGTACTTC. Its translation: CANSEGLKLGTLYEQYF.

With regard to this clonotype: Being one base from a much bigger clone, this may be a read error. The chain uses TRBV10-2 and TRBJ2-5; D gene uncertain. This CDR3 is built from 14 residues. Trimming removed 5 bases from V and 9 bases from J, with 19 bases in between. Germline CDR1 reads WSHSY; CDR2 reads SAAADI. CDR3 amino acids: CASSHTTPEKAQYF. The CDR3 DNA is TGCGCCAGCAGTCATACTACCCCGGAAAAGGCCCAGTACTTC.

The chain has TRBV12-3 or TRBV12-4 and TRBJ2-3, with 8 bases lining up with TRBD2. The length of the CDR3 is 13 residues. The V gene end was trimmed by 7 bases and the J gene end by 6 bases; junction bases not matched to a gene: 6. The CDR3 DNA reads as TGTGCCAGCATCCGGGGGGGCTGGGATACGCAGTATTTT. This codes for CASIRGGWDTQYF.

This rearrangement joins TRBV29-1 to TRBJ2-2; TRBD1 or TRBD2 may be the D gene (6 bases each). The CDR3 is made up of 15 amino acids. The V end lost 5 bases, the J end lost 2 bases, and 15 bases lay between the germline ends. In germline, CDR1 is SQVTM, CDR2 ANQGSEA. The CDR3 nucleotides read TGCAGCGTTCTTAAGGGGGGAATTAACACCGGGGAGCTGTTTTTT. Residues: CSVLKGGINTGELFF.

This clonotype occurred a few times. The chain carries TRBV7-3 and TRBJ1-2; maybe TRBD1 (5 bases). The CDR3 length is 14 residues. V lost 5 bases and J 3 bases, leaving 13 bases between the germline ends. Germline lookup yields CDR1 SGHTA and CDR2 FQGTGA. The CDR3: CASSLGATDYGYTF. The CDR3 DNA reads TGTGCCAGCAGCCTAGGGGCTACGGACTATGGCTACACCTTC.

This chain joins TRBV20-1 and TRBJ1-5, with TRBD1 as a possible D gene (6 bases). Trimming took off 4 bases at V and 5 bases at J, with 15 bases between the two ends. The CDR3 sequence is 14 residues long. The V gene's germline CDR1 is DFQATT and CDR2 SNEGSKA (reference sequence). The CDR3 nucleotides read TGCAGTGCTACCGACACCGGGGGCTATCAGCCCCAGCATTTT. Residues: CSATDTGGYQPQHF.

About this clonotype itself: A much larger clone is a single base away; this may be a read error. V gene TRBV20-1 combines with J gene TRBJ2-5; 7 positions agree with TRBD1. The CDR3 has 14 residues. Per germline, CDR1 DFQATT and CDR2 SNEGSKA (reference sequence). Here the CDR3 DNA reads TGCAGTGCTAGAGGACAGGGTATGGTTGAGACCCGGTACTTC. Protein product: CSARGQGMVETRYF.

This clonotype was seen a handful of times. The chain is built from TRBV3-1 and TRBJ1-2; D is ambiguous. Germline V gene data show CDR1 as LGHDT and CDR2 as YNNKEL (reference sequence). The CDR3 has 15 residues. Trimming took 2 bases from V and 4 from J, leaving 14 bases between them. The CDR3 reads CASSQSLYGLYGYTF. DNA of the CDR3: TGTGCCAGCAGCCAATCCCTATATGGGCTCTATGGCTACACCTTC.

Notes on this clonotype: A single base separates this from a much larger clone, so it may be a read error. V gene TRBV5-6 combines with J gene TRBJ2-1; the D gene is possibly TRBD2 (6 bases). V was shortened by 3 bases and J by 6 bases, with 13 bases between the two germline ends. Looked up from germline, CDR1 is SGHDT and CDR2 is YYEEEE. The CDR3 extends over 14 amino acids. CDR3 region: CASSWAGTCNEQFF. Written as DNA, the CDR3 is TGTGCCAGCAGCTGGGCCGGGACTTGCAATGAGCAGTTCTTC.

The chain couples TRBV5-1 to TRBJ1-3, with TRBD1 matching over 9 bases. V shed 4 bases and J 8 bases; nucleotides not matched to a gene: 10. From germline, CDR1 is SGHRS and CDR2 YFSETQ. CDR3 length equals 15 residues. The CDR3 coding sequence is TGCGCCAGCAGCCGGGACAGGGCTCTCTCGGACACCATATATTTT. Translated, it gives CASSRDRALSDTIYF.

The rearrangement uses TRBV30 and TRBJ2-7; 7 bases map to TRBD1. This CDR3 is built from 12 residues. Germline-derived CDR1 and CDR2 are GTSNPN and SVGIG (reference sequence). V trimming: 3 bases; J trimming: 2 bases; junction bases outside the gene matches: 1. CDR3 in amino acids: CAWRGTAYEQYF. CDR3 bases: TGTGCCTGGAGGGGGACAGCCTACGAGCAGTACTTC. The variable domain in full, completed from reference TRBV30 and TRBJ2-7, reads SQTIHQWPATLVQPVGSPLSLECTVEGTSNPNLYWYRQAAGRGLQLLFYSVGIGQISSEVPQNLSASRPQDRQFILSSKKLLLSDSGFYLCAWRGTAYEQYFGPGTRLTVT.

Turning to this clonotype: A much larger clone lies a single base off, so this may be a read error. The V call is TRBV6-2 or TRBV6-3, the J call TRBJ2-5, with D maybe TRBD2 (6 bases). CDR3 length: 16 residues. Germline V lookup: CDR1 MNHEY, CDR2 SVGEGT. Trimming removed 2 bases from V and 13 bases from J, with 26 bases in between. CDR3 nucleotides: TGTGCCAGCAGTTACCTTCTGGGCAGGCAGGACTACGAGCGGTACTTC. It specifies CASSYLLGRQDYERYF.

The chain recombines TRBV7-2 with TRBJ2-3, with 15 bases fitting TRBD2. Germline CDR1 reads SGHTA; CDR2 reads FQGNSA. With V trimmed by 8 bases and J by 5 bases, 5 bases remained unmatched. The CDR3 covers 15 residues. CDR3 nucleotides: TGTGCCAGCGGCCGGGGACTAGCGGGGGGAGATACGCAGTATTTT. Translation gives CASGRGLAGGDTQYF.

This clonotype has more than one count but fewer than ten. V and J are TRBV4-1 and TRBJ1-6, with D perhaps TRBD1 (5 bases). Germline CDR1 and CDR2: MGHRA and YSYEKL. The CDR3 contains 15 residues. V was cut by 2 bases and J by 7 bases, with 12 bases left in between. CDR3 sequence: CASSQFQGGNSPLHF. The CDR3 nucleotides read TGCGCCAGCAGCCAATTTCAGGGTGGCAATTCACCCCTCCACTTT.

J is TRBJ1-1 and V is TRBV28; 7 nucleotides match TRBD1. With 2 bases clipped from V and 10 bases from J, the junction kept 16 bases outside the gene matches. This CDR3 comprises 16 residues. Germline V gene sequence: CDR1 MDHEN, CDR2 SYDVKM. Here the CDR3 DNA reads TGTGCCAGCAGTTTAAGATTCAGTAACAGGGGAATGGGAGCTTTCTTT. This encodes CASSLRFSNRGMGAFF.

This clonotype was picked up a small number of times. The rearrangement uses TRBV7-9 and TRBJ2-7; TRBD1 might be the D (6 bases). Per the germline V gene, CDR1 is SEHNR and CDR2 is FQNEAQ (reference sequence). The CDR3 contains 13 residues. The V end was cut by 5 bases, the J end by 2 bases, with 10 bases between. The CDR3 loop reads CASSPWTAYEQYF. In nucleotides, the CDR3 is TGTGCCAGCAGCCCTTGGACAGCCTACGAGCAGTACTTC.

This clonotype has more than one count but fewer than ten. The chain joins TRBV20-1 to TRBJ2-3; TRBD1 aligns across 10 bases. This CDR3 has 14 residues. V shed 4 bases and J 1 base; nucleotides not matched to a gene: 2. The V gene's germline CDR1 is DFQATT and CDR2 SNEGSKA (reference sequence). The CDR3 DNA reads TGCAGTGCTATCGGGACAGGGGGCACAGATACGCAGTATTTT. Its protein product is CSAIGTGGTDTQYF.

The V and J genes are TRBV30 and TRBJ1-5; D is possibly TRBD1 (6 bases). The CDR3 is 15 residues long. The germline V gene encodes CDR1 GTSNPN and CDR2 SVGIG (reference sequence). Trimming left V 3 bases short and J 0 bases short, with 12 bases between. The CDR3 sequence: CAWSAGTTSNQPQHF. Written as DNA, the CDR3 is TGTGCCTGGAGCGCCGGGACAACTAGCAATCAGCCCCAGCATTTT.

In its sample, this clonotype was seen a few times. This chain uses TRBV12-3 or TRBV12-4 with TRBJ1-1, with D maybe TRBD1 (6 bases). CDR3 length: 14 residues. Trimming took off 6 bases at V and 7 bases at J, with 18 bases between the two ends. CDR3 DNA sequence: TGTGCCAGCAGACGGACAACCCAACAGGGTGAAGCTTTCTTT. It is translated as CASRRTTQQGEAFF.

This clonotype has a handful of counts. The genes are TRBV7-8 and TRBJ2-3; 7 nucleotides align to TRBD1. Germline trimming cut 5 bases from V and 4 bases from J; bases unmatched to any gene: 9. From germline, CDR1 is SGHVS and CDR2 FQNEAQ. This CDR3 is built from 15 residues. The CDR3 DNA reads TGTGCCAGCAGCCCGACCCGAGGACAGGCAGATACGCAGTATTTT. It specifies CASSPTRGQADTQYF.

The genes are TRBV4-1 and TRBJ2-5; D possibly uses TRBD1 or TRBD2 (5 bases each). In germline, CDR1 is MGHRA, CDR2 YSYEKL. The CDR3 has 14 amino acids. V lost 1 base and J 2 bases, leaving 8 bases between the germline ends. CDR3 nucleotides: TGCGCCAGCAGCCAAGGGGACGGGCAAGAGACCCAGTACTTC. This codes for CASSQGDGQETQYF.

This clonotype was seen many times. The rearrangement uses TRBV7-9 and TRBJ2-1, with D possibly being TRBD1 (6 bases). CDR3 length: 13 amino acids. The V end was cut by 5 bases, the J end by 6 bases, with 11 bases between. The germline CDR1 and CDR2 sequences are SEHNR and FQNEAQ (reference sequence). The chain's CDR3 is CASSADSRNEQFF. Written as DNA, the CDR3 is TGTGCCAGCAGCGCGGACAGTCGCAATGAGCAGTTCTTC. The variable domain in full, with the rest retrieved from reference TRBV7-9 and TRBJ2-1, is DTGVSQNPRHKITKRGQNVTFRCDPISEHNRLYWYRQTLGQGPEFLTYFQNEAQLEKSRLLSDRFSAERPKGSFSTLEIQRTEQGDSAMYLCASSADSRNEQFFGPGTRLTVL.

The CDR3 sequence: CASSQEQGRAKNIQYF. The DNA of the CDR3 is TGTGCCAGCAGCCAAGAACAGGGGCGGGCCAAAAACATTCAGTACTTC. The V gene is TRBV3-1, the J gene TRBJ2-4; TRBD1 matches at 7 bases. Germline values: CDR1 LGHDT, CDR2 YNNKEL (reference sequence). V was clipped by 0 bases and J by 1 base; unmatched bases: 3. This CDR3 region has 16 residues.

The CDR3 DNA follows: TGTGCCGTCCGGACCCTTACTTACGAGCAGTACTTC. It codes for CAVRTLTYEQYF. This sequence joins TRBV27 and TRBJ2-7, with unresolved D. The CDR3 has 12 residues. The V end lost 11 bases, the J end lost 4 bases, and 15 bases lay between the germline ends. CDR1 MNHEY and CDR2 SMNVEV come from the germline V gene (reference sequence).

The rearrangement joins TRBV5-1 to TRBJ2-1; TRBD2 matches 12 bases. Germline V gene lookup returns CDR1 SGHRS and CDR2 YFSETQ. The V segment lost 7 bases and the J segment 1 base; nucleotides outside the gene matches: 15. The CDR3 has 19 residues. The chain's CDR3 is CASPIGASGRGLSYNEQFF. Written as DNA, the CDR3 is TGCGCCAGCCCTATTGGGGCTAGCGGGAGGGGGTTGTCCTACAATGAGCAGTTCTTC.

This clonotype has at least ten counts. The chain is built from TRBV28 and TRBJ1-2, with 7 positions matching TRBD1. V shed 5 bases and J 6 bases; nucleotides not matched to a gene: 12. From germline, CDR1 is MDHEN and CDR2 SYDVKM. The length of the CDR3 is 15 residues. Here the CDR3 reads CASSPMTGWGDGYTF. CDR3 sequence (DNA): TGTGCCAGCAGTCCGATGACAGGGTGGGGAGATGGCTACACCTTC.

This clonotype was detected only a few times. A much larger clone differs from this one at a single base, so this may be a read error. The chain recombines TRBV6-5 with TRBJ2-5; 9 bases are a match to TRBD2. CDR3 length: 15 residues. Per germline, CDR1 MNHEY and CDR2 SVGAGI. V gave up 5 bases and J gave up 6 bases; unmatched junction bases: 10. Here the CDR3 reads CASSRGLAWRQTQYF. CDR3 nucleotide sequence: TGTGCCAGCAGTCGGGGACTAGCTTGGCGGCAGACCCAGTACTTC.

This chain joins TRBV7-2 and TRBJ1-1; D is possibly TRBD1 (5 bases). This CDR3 is 14 amino acids long. V was pared by 4 bases and J by 1 base, with 10 bases between. The germline gives CDR1 SGHTA, CDR2 FQGNSA. CDR3 DNA sequence: TGTGCCAGCAGCTCCAGGGTTGGGAACACTGAAGCTTTCTTT. This codes for CASSSRVGNTEAFF.

The chain is built from TRBV14 and TRBJ2-3; D may match TRBD1 or TRBD2 (5 bases each). This CDR3 is 14 amino acids long. Deletions cut 4 bases from V and 8 bases from J, with 16 bases between. The V gene's germline CDR1 is SGHDN and CDR2 FVKESK. This chain's CDR3 is CASSPGTVLGTQYF. CDR3 sequence (DNA): TGTGCCAGCAGCCCCGGGACGGTCCTCGGTACGCAGTATTTT.

Of note for this clonotype: This may be a read error: a much more frequent sequence differs by one nucleotide. The V and J genes are TRBV7-2 and TRBJ2-1; either TRBD1 or TRBD2 may fit D (6 bases each). The germline CDR1 and CDR2 sequences are SGHTA and FQGNSA. This CDR3 is 14 amino acids long. The CDR3 loop reads CACSLGGGVNEQFF. The CDR3, as DNA: TGTGCCTGCAGCTTGGGGGGCGGGGTCAATGAGCAGTTCTTC.